Following are 20 T cell receptor beta chains from one sample sequenced in a study of CD8 T cells in Susac syndrome. With random hexamers, about 0.5 to 1 ug RNA was reverse transcribed. TCRdb called the immunoSEQ multiplex PCR reads again in MiXCR, with one record for every CDR3 protein. This sample has around 150,000 distinct CDR3 sequences, with 95% found just once. Sequencing was done on a sample of CD8+ T cells from PBMCs. Receptors were obtained from a human donor with Susac syndrome.

This clonotype was recorded a few times. The V gene is TRBV27, the J gene TRBJ1-5, with 7 bases identical to TRBD1. Per germline, CDR1 MNHEY and CDR2 SMNVEV (reference sequence). This CDR3 contains 13 residues. V lost 5 bases and J lost 6; bases outside the gene matches: 4. CDR3 region: CASSPRGGQPQHF. The DNA for the CDR3 is TGTGCCAGCAGTCCCAGGGGGGGTCAGCCCCAGCATTTT.

The rearrangement links TRBV5-4 to TRBJ2-7, with 7 bases lining up with TRBD1. Trimming removed 0 bases from V and 0 bases from J; junction bases left unmatched: 0. CDR3 size: 14 residues. From germline, CDR1 is SGHNT and CDR2 YYREEE (reference sequence). For the CDR3, the DNA is TGTGCCAGCAGCTTGGGGGACAGCTCCTACGAGCAGTACTTC. Translation gives CASSLGDSSYEQYF.

V gene TRBV28 combines with J gene TRBJ1-5, with a possible D match to TRBD1 (6 bases). Trimming shortened V by 3 bases and J by 6 bases, and 12 bases separated the two germline ends. The CDR3 has 14 amino acids. CDR1 MDHEN and CDR2 SYDVKM come from the germline V gene. The CDR3 sequence is CASSLGGGGQPQHF. The CDR3 region has the DNA TGTGCCAGCAGTTTGGGGGGCGGAGGTCAGCCCCAGCATTTT.

The rearrangement uses TRBV2 and TRBJ2-7; D gene uncertain. Per the germline V gene, CDR1 is SNHLY and CDR2 is FYNNEI. V was pared by 5 bases and J by 3 bases, with 8 bases between. This CDR3 is 12 amino acids long. The chain's CDR3 is CASSLTLYEQYF. The CDR3, as DNA: TGTGCCAGCAGTCTTACCCTCTACGAGCAGTACTTC.

J is TRBJ2-1 and V is TRBV9, with D hard to call. CDR3 length equals 12 residues. Trimming shortened V by 0 bases and J by 11 bases, and 9 bases separated the two germline ends. Per germline, CDR1 SGDLS and CDR2 YYNGEE. In DNA form, the CDR3 reads TGTGCCAGCAGCGTAGGGGCAGGAAAGCAGTTCTTC. It codes for CASSVGAGKQFF.

This clonotype was counted between two and nine times. CDR3 region: CSVELGGRDEQYF. The CDR3 DNA sequence: TGCAGCGTTGAATTGGGCGGGAGAGACGAGCAGTACTTC. This chain uses TRBV29-1 with TRBJ2-7; 7 bases match TRBD2. The CDR3 is 13 residues long. Germline-derived CDR1 and CDR2 are SQVTM and ANQGSEA. The V and J ends lost 2 bases and 5 bases, in that order; junction bases with no gene match: 6.

The chain is built from TRBV11-3 and TRBJ2-1; 13 bases fit TRBD2. In germline, CDR1 is SGHNT, CDR2 YENEEA. The CDR3 sequence is 17 residues long. V gave up 5 bases and J gave up 5 bases; unmatched junction bases: 9. CDR3 in DNA: TGTGCCAGCAGCCCCGGACTAGCGGGAGCTTTTCACAATGAGCAGTTCTTC. The encoded protein is CASSPGLAGAFHNEQFF.

The rearrangement uses TRBV4-1 and TRBJ1-4; D remains ambiguous. The CDR3 covers 15 residues. The V and J ends lost 3 bases and 8 bases respectively, with 16 bases between them. Germline V gene lookup returns CDR1 MGHRA and CDR2 YSYEKL. Here the CDR3 DNA reads TGCGCCAGCAGCCACTTCTCCAGAGGAAGAGAAAAACTGTTTTTT. As protein: CASSHFSRGREKLFF.

V gene TRBV20-1 combines with J gene TRBJ1-1; no definite D call. The V gene lost 1 base and the J gene lost 3 bases, with 9 bases spanning the gap. Germline assignment: CDR1 DFQATT and CDR2 SNEGSKA (reference sequence). The CDR3 has 13 residues. The CDR3 nucleotides read TGCAGTGCTAGAGCTGCGGATTACACTGAAGCTTTCTTT. This encodes CSARAADYTEAFF.

V gene TRBV28 combines with J gene TRBJ2-5, with 7 nucleotides matching TRBD1. The V gene end was trimmed by 5 bases and the J gene end by 4 bases; junction bases not matched to a gene: 7. CDR3 length: 14 residues. The germline CDR1 and CDR2 sequences are MDHEN and SYDVKM. CDR3 protein: CASSQPTGPETQYF. The CDR3 DNA reads as TGTGCCAGCAGTCAACCGACAGGGCCAGAGACCCAGTACTTC.

The V and J genes are TRBV7-9 and TRBJ1-5, with 7 bases fitting TRBD1. Germline V gene lookup returns CDR1 SEHNR and CDR2 FQNEAQ (reference sequence). The J segment lost 4 bases and the V segment lost 3 bases, leaving 6 bases of the junction unmatched. This CDR3 is 15 amino acids long. CDR3 protein: CASSFGPGQNQPQHF. The CDR3 DNA follows: TGTGCCAGCAGCTTCGGTCCGGGACAGAATCAGCCCCAGCATTTT.

The chain combines TRBV20-1 with TRBJ1-5; D possibly corresponds to TRBD1 (5 bases). V dropped 1 base and J dropped 7 bases, with 14 bases sitting between them. This CDR3 comprises 14 residues. From germline, CDR1 is DFQATT and CDR2 SNEGSKA (reference sequence). The DNA of the CDR3 is TGCAGTGCTAGAGCCGTGGGGGTTGGGCAGCCCCAGCATTTT. It yields the protein CSARAVGVGQPQHF.

J is TRBJ2-1 and V is TRBV29-1, with 7 bases identical to TRBD2. Germline CDR1 SQVTM, CDR2 ANQGSEA. The trim removed 8 bases at V and 8 bases at J, leaving 9 bases unmatched. The CDR3 consists of 12 residues. CDR3 loop: CSQTSELDEQFF. The CDR3 DNA is TGCAGCCAAACTAGCGAACTCGATGAGCAGTTCTTC.

This clonotype was picked up one time. V gene TRBV12-3 or TRBV12-4 combines with J gene TRBJ2-7; the match to TRBD2 covers 8 bases. This CDR3 has 14 residues. Trimming cost V 1 base and J 7 bases; bases outside gene matches: 6. CDR3 sequence reads: CASSLGSGTGEQYF. In nucleotides, the CDR3 is TGTGCCAGCAGTTTAGGTAGCGGGACTGGGGAGCAGTACTTC.

CDR3 DNA sequence: TGTGCCAGCAGTCGGGAGGAGAGGACAGATACGCAGTATTTT. Encoded protein: CASSREERTDTQYF. The chain has TRBV13 and TRBJ2-3; 7 nucleotides match TRBD2. Germline CDR1 is PRHDT and CDR2 is FYEKMQ (reference sequence). V was clipped by 6 bases and J by 3 bases; unmatched bases: 6. The CDR3 runs 14 residues. The entire variable domain, with the rest obtained from reference TRBV13 and TRBJ2-3, is as follows: AAGVIQSPRHLIKEKRETATLKCYPIPRHDTVYWYQQGPGQDPQFLISFYEKMQSDKGSIPDRFSAQQFSDYHSELNMSSLELGDSALYFCASSREERTDTQYFGPGTRLTVL.

The CDR3 loop is CASSLGTGRNEKLFF. The CDR3 DNA reads TGCGCCAGCAGCTTGGGAACAGGGAGGAATGAAAAACTGTTTTTT. This chain connects TRBV5-1 to TRBJ1-4; a possible D gene is TRBD1 (6 bases). Trimming pared 0 bases from V and 5 bases from J, leaving 11 bases between. The CDR3 runs 15 residues. Germline V gives CDR1 SGHRS, CDR2 YFSETQ.

This chain joins TRBV10-3 and TRBJ1-2; D unclear. The germline CDR1 and CDR2 sequences are ENHRY and SYGVKD. V was clipped by 3 bases and J by 4 bases, with 9 bases between them. The CDR3 is 13 residues long. DNA for the CDR3: TGTGCCATCAGTGATGGAGGGTCCTATGGCTACACCTTC. It specifies CAISDGGSYGYTF.

The chain joins TRBV7-9 to TRBJ1-2; D remains ambiguous. V dropped 5 bases and J dropped 7 bases, with 17 bases sitting between them. From germline, CDR1 is SEHNR and CDR2 FQNEAQ (reference sequence). This CDR3 is 14 amino acids long. The DNA of the CDR3 is TGTGCCAGCAGCCCCCAGCCCCAGGAGCCTGGCTACACCTTC. Encoded protein: CASSPQPQEPGYTF.

This clonotype has a handful of counts. The J gene is TRBJ2-7, the V gene TRBV27; weak D call: TRBD1 (7 bases). CDR1 MNHEY and CDR2 SMNVEV come from the germline V gene (reference sequence). The V and J ends lost 2 bases and 3 bases respectively, with 11 bases between them. The CDR3 runs to 14 residues. The CDR3 here is CASSLRGTVYEQYF. CDR3 DNA sequence: TGTGCCAGCAGTTTACGCGGGACAGTCTACGAGCAGTACTTC.

This chain uses TRBV4-1 with TRBJ2-7; D is possibly TRBD1 (5 bases). V dropped 1 base and J dropped 3 bases, with 16 bases sitting between them. This CDR3 is built from 16 residues. From germline, CDR1 is MGHRA and CDR2 YSYEKL. CDR3 DNA sequence: TGCGCCAGCAGCCAAGCCCTGGGGCAGTTTAGCTACGAGCAGTACTTC. Translating it yields CASSQALGQFSYEQYF.